This T cell receptor (beta chain) was recovered during a study of blood T cells in healthy people across ages. Next came a second PCR, run for about 6 to 12 cycles, which used a sample-barcoded 5' primer along with a J-beta primer mix. A single record per CDR3 protein comes from TCRdb applying MiXCR to the 5' RACE reads. The table lists 870,000 or so distinct CDR3 sequences, 25% to 30% of them singletons. Around 10 milliliters was the volume of peripheral blood drawn from each donor. Overall study results and limits: Researchers report that TCR beta diversity correlated strongly with naive T cell percentage. Higher diversity and more naive CD4+ cells were features of long-lived donors, compared to aged donors.

Per germline, CDR1 MNHNY and CDR2 SVGAGI (reference sequence). V shed 7 bases and J shed 4 bases, with 6 bases lying between them. CDR3 length equals 11 residues. This clonotype was seen repeatedly, ten times or more. Its target is not known. Sequenced input: blood. The rearrangement joins TRBV6-6 to TRBJ2-3; D is unresolved. The TCR originated in a woman older than 75 in good health. CDR3 sequence: CASTLSDTQYF. In DNA form, the CDR3 reads TGTGCCAGCACCTTATCAGATACGCAGTATTTT.